One sample yielded the 25 T cell receptor beta chains listed below, sequenced in a study of CD8 T cells in ankylosing spondylitis (dated 2017 in TCRdb). The method was 5' RACE. TCRdb lists the instrument as Illumina HiSeq 2500. TCRdb took the public reads, trimmed them with fastp at Q25, ran MiXCR for clone calling and kept in-frame beta chains. Identical CDR3 protein sequences are pooled into one entry, listed with their most common genes and DNA. This sample comprises about 300,000 distinct CDR3 sequences, around 10% of them detected only once. In total, the top ten clones hold roughly 9.1% of the sample. Sequenced: blood, either unsorted or a sorted T cell fraction (not recorded which). Receptor source: a female donor with ankylosing spondylitis or in good health (not recorded which).

There are a few counts of this clonotype. The chain carries TRBV9 and TRBJ1-6, with 8 bases aligning to TRBD1. The V segment lost 7 bases and the J segment 5 bases; nucleotides outside the gene matches: 5. CDR3 length: 14 residues. Per germline, CDR1 SGDLS and CDR2 YYNGEE. CDR3 loop: CASGKTGDNSPLHF. The DNA of the CDR3 is TGTGCCAGCGGCAAGACAGGGGATAATTCACCCCTCCACTTT.

This clonotype has more than one count but fewer than ten. The rearrangement joins TRBV5-6 to TRBJ2-2; no clear D gene. Trimming removed 1 base from V and 2 bases from J, with 12 bases in between. Germline values: CDR1 SGHDT, CDR2 YYEEEE. The CDR3 consists of 16 residues. CDR3 in amino acids: CASSLSPPGNTGELFF. CDR3 nucleotides: TGTGCCAGCAGCTTGAGCCCTCCAGGAAACACCGGGGAGCTGTTTTTT.

This clonotype was detected many times. The chain employs TRBV12-3 or TRBV12-4 and TRBJ2-5; weak D call: TRBD1 (6 bases). Trimming took 5 bases from V and 5 from J, leaving 15 bases between them. CDR3 length: 14 amino acids. DNA for the CDR3: TGTGCCAGCAGTCTCACAGGGAGTTCGGAGACCCAGTACTTC. Its protein product is CASSLTGSSETQYF.

This clonotype was seen a handful of times. The chain combines TRBV28 with TRBJ2-1; D is perhaps TRBD1 (6 bases). Germline V lookup: CDR1 MDHEN, CDR2 SYDVKM. Trimming took 8 bases from V and 0 from J, leaving 8 bases between them. This CDR3 is 13 amino acids long. The CDR3 loop is CASDRSSYNEQFF. The CDR3 DNA reads as TGTGCCAGCGACAGGAGCTCCTACAATGAGCAGTTCTTC.

This clonotype was observed many times. The V call is TRBV20-1, the J call TRBJ2-7; a weak D match, TRBD1 (6 bases). The CDR3 is made up of 13 amino acids. V lost 5 bases and J 0 bases, leaving 11 bases between the germline ends. Germline CDR1 and CDR2: DFQATT and SNEGSKA (reference sequence). The CDR3 nucleotides are TGCAGTGCTTTTGACAGGAGCTCCTACGAGCAGTACTTC. Protein product: CSAFDRSSYEQYF.

The table lists this clonotype with many counts. This CDR3 is CASSQDSKNIQYF. Here the CDR3 DNA reads TGTGCCAGCAGCCAGGACAGCAAAAACATTCAGTACTTC. The chain carries TRBV7-2 and TRBJ2-4; D possibly corresponds to TRBD1 (6 bases). Germline CDR1 is SGHTA and CDR2 is FQGNSA. V dropped 5 bases and J dropped 3 bases, with 8 bases sitting between them. This CDR3 spans 13 amino acids.

In this sample, this clonotype turned up a few times. The V call is TRBV12-3 or TRBV12-4, the J call TRBJ1-2; 9 nucleotides line up with TRBD1. Trimming removed 6 bases from V and 4 bases from J; junction bases left unmatched: 6. This CDR3 contains 14 residues. As DNA, the CDR3 is TGTGCCAGCAGCGGTGGACAGGGGCCCTATGGCTACACCTTC. Protein product: CASSGGQGPYGYTF.

This clonotype was counted ten times or more. The rearrangement uses TRBV5-1 and TRBJ1-5; a weak D match, TRBD1 (6 bases). V gave up 4 bases and J gave up 7 bases, with 12 bases separating them. Germline CDR1 and CDR2: SGHRS and YFSETQ. The length of the CDR3 is 13 residues. The CDR3 coding sequence is TGCGCCAGCAGCGCCTCAGGGGAGCAGCCCCAGCATTTT. Its translation is CASSASGEQPQHF.

This clonotype was observed at least ten times. V and J are TRBV6-1 and TRBJ2-5; TRBD1 matches 7 bases. Germline values: CDR1 MNHNS, CDR2 SASEGT. The CDR3 runs 14 residues. The trim removed 5 bases at V and 5 bases at J, leaving 8 bases unmatched. CDR3 nucleotides: TGTGCCAGCAGTCTTCAGGACAGGCTTGAGACCCAGTACTTC. Translated: CASSLQDRLETQYF.

This clonotype was seen a handful of times. This sequence joins TRBV12-3 or TRBV12-4 and TRBJ1-1; possible D gene TRBD1, 5 bases. Trimming stripped 2 bases from V and 2 bases from J, with 15 bases between. This CDR3 spans 16 amino acids. In DNA form, the CDR3 reads TGTGCCAGCAGTTTATCGGGACGGGTAGGAAACACTGAAGCTTTCTTT. Translation gives CASSLSGRVGNTEAFF.

This clonotype was found a few times. V gene TRBV20-1 combines with J gene TRBJ2-1; D remains unclear. The germline gives CDR1 DFQATT, CDR2 SNEGSKA (reference sequence). The CDR3 runs to 14 residues. Trimming left V 2 bases short and J 0 bases short, with 8 bases between. The chain's CDR3 is CSARQDRSYNEQFF. DNA for the CDR3: TGCAGTGCTAGACAGGACCGCTCCTACAATGAGCAGTTCTTC.

The sample holds many counts of this clonotype. The V and J genes are TRBV20-1 and TRBJ2-1, with TRBD1 identical over 12 bases. The J segment lost 8 bases and the V segment lost 4 bases, leaving 9 bases of the junction unmatched. Germline values: CDR1 DFQATT, CDR2 SNEGSKA (reference sequence). The CDR3 is made up of 15 amino acids. CDR3 sequence: CSAKNSGTGGDEQFF. DNA for the CDR3: TGCAGTGCTAAAAATTCCGGGACAGGGGGCGATGAGCAGTTCTTC.

In this sample, this clonotype turned up a few times. CDR3 sequence (DNA): TGCAGTGCTGTTACCGGGACAGGATTACTCTACGAGCAGTACTTC. Translated: CSAVTGTGLLYEQYF. The chain combines TRBV20-1 with TRBJ2-7; TRBD1 matches 8 bases. Germline V gene data show CDR1 as DFQATT and CDR2 as SNEGSKA (reference sequence). The CDR3 runs 15 residues. The ends lost 5 bases at V and 3 bases at J; junction bases unmatched: 12.

This clonotype was picked up a small number of times. This chain joins TRBV3-1 and TRBJ2-5; possibly TRBD2 for D (5 bases). V lost 8 bases and J 3 bases, leaving 28 bases between the germline ends. The germline V gene encodes CDR1 LGHDT and CDR2 YNNKEL (reference sequence). The CDR3 runs 18 residues. The CDR3 DNA is TGTGCCAGCTGTTTAGAGTTAGCGAGCAGGTACACCAAAGAGACCCAGTACTTC. It encodes CASCLELASRYTKETQYF.

Only a few counts were recorded for this clonotype. The rearrangement links TRBV7-9 to TRBJ1-5; D gene uncertain. V lost 7 bases to trimming and J lost 6 bases, with 10 bases between them. This CDR3 comprises 12 residues. Per germline, CDR1 SEHNR and CDR2 FQNEAQ (reference sequence). CDR3 in DNA: TGTGCCAGCACCTCACGGGGTCAGCCCCAGCATTTT. This gives the protein CASTSRGQPQHF.

This clonotype was seen repeatedly, ten times or more. This chain links TRBV29-1 with TRBJ2-1; possibly TRBD1 for D (6 bases). Per germline, CDR1 SQVTM and CDR2 ANQGSEA. The CDR3 extends over 13 amino acids. Between the trimmed V and J ends, which lost 4 bases and 3 bases, there was a span of 10 bases. The CDR3 coding sequence is TGCAGCGTTGTAAGGGGGAGCTACAATGAGCAGTTCTTC. Protein sequence: CSVVRGSYNEQFF.

This clonotype was seen at least ten times. The V and J genes are TRBV12-3 or TRBV12-4 and TRBJ1-1; D unresolved. Trimming removed 6 bases from V and 5 bases from J, with 13 bases in between. This CDR3 comprises 13 residues. In DNA, the CDR3 is TGTGCCAGCAGCCCGGGCCTGAGGACTGAAGCTTTCTTT. It encodes CASSPGLRTEAFF.

This clonotype was recorded a few times. The chain is built from TRBV6-1 and TRBJ2-2; TRBD1 agrees at 7 bases. In germline, CDR1 is MNHNS, CDR2 SASEGT. The CDR3 contains 17 residues. V shed 6 bases, J shed 1 base, and the junction held 11 bases outside the gene matches. For the CDR3, the DNA is TGTGCCAGCAGACGCAAGCCCGGGACAGTGAACACCGGGGAGCTGTTTTTT. This encodes CASRRKPGTVNTGELFF.

This clonotype was seen more than once but under ten times. The chain is built from TRBV14 and TRBJ1-1, with 7 nucleotides matching TRBD1. The V gene end was trimmed by 0 bases and the J gene end by 1 base; junction bases not matched to a gene: 8. Germline V gene sequence: CDR1 SGHDN, CDR2 FVKESK. The CDR3 is 17 amino acids. Here the CDR3 reads CASSQDGEGARNTEAFF. The DNA of the CDR3 is TGTGCCAGCAGCCAAGATGGAGAGGGGGCCCGGAACACTGAAGCTTTCTTT.

In this sample, this clonotype turned up many times. The chain employs TRBV5-1 and TRBJ2-1; D unresolved. Germline V CDR1 and CDR2: SGHRS, YFSETQ. Between the trimmed V and J ends, which lost 2 bases and 0 bases, there was a span of 12 bases. The length of the CDR3 is 16 residues. CDR3 in DNA: TGCGCCAGCAGCTTCGGCCAGCTAAGCTCCTACAATGAGCAGTTCTTC. Translation: CASSFGQLSSYNEQFF.

The V and J genes are TRBV14 and TRBJ1-5; unclear D gene. This CDR3 region has 13 residues. Germline lookup yields CDR1 SGHDN and CDR2 FVKESK. V lost 4 bases and J 5 bases, leaving 9 bases between the germline ends. Here the CDR3 reads CASSPGQHQPQHF. In DNA form, the CDR3 reads TGTGCCAGCAGCCCCGGGCAGCATCAGCCCCAGCATTTT.

This clonotype has a count of ten or more. The CDR3 spells CASSPQEAQETQYF. CDR3 sequence (DNA): TGTGCCAGCAGCCCACAGGAAGCACAAGAGACCCAGTACTTC. The rearrangement uses TRBV6-1 and TRBJ2-5; tentatively, D is TRBD1 (5 bases). The CDR3 is made up of 14 amino acids. Germline CDR1 MNHNS, CDR2 SASEGT. Trimming pared 6 bases from V and 2 bases from J, leaving 13 bases between.

The table lists this clonotype with a few counts. The V call is TRBV5-1, the J call TRBJ2-7, with 8 positions matching TRBD1. There are 15 residues in the CDR3. V lost 3 bases and J lost 2; bases outside the gene matches: 7. CDR1 is SGHRS, CDR2 YFSETQ, per germline. The chain's CDR3 is CASSSRGQGTYEQYF. The CDR3 DNA follows: TGCGCCAGCAGCTCCCGAGGACAGGGTACCTACGAGCAGTACTTC.

The J gene is TRBJ1-5, the V gene TRBV6-2 or TRBV6-3; possible D gene TRBD1, 5 bases. The CDR3 consists of 13 residues. Germline V gene sequence: CDR1 MNHEY, CDR2 SVGEGT. Trimming took 8 bases from V and 4 from J, leaving 12 bases between them. The CDR3 loop reads CASAWDVNQPQHF. CDR3 DNA: TGTGCCAGCGCCTGGGACGTAAATCAGCCCCAGCATTTT.

This clonotype was counted only a few times. The chain joins TRBV4-3 to TRBJ2-5, with D tentatively TRBD2 (6 bases). This CDR3 comprises 17 residues. V lost 2 bases and J lost 3, with 19 bases in between. Germline V CDR1 and CDR2: LGHNA, YSLEER. For the CDR3, the DNA is TGCGCCAGCAGCCAAAACTACGGGGTAGCGGTCGAAGAGACCCAGTACTTC. It yields the protein CASSQNYGVAVEETQYF.